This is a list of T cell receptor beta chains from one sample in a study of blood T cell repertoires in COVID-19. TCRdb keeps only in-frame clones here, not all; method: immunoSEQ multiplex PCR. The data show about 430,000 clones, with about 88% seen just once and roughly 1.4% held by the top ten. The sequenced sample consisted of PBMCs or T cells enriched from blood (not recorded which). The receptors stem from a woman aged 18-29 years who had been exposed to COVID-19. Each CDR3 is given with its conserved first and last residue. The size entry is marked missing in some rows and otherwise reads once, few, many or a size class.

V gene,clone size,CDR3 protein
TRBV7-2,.,CASSAGQTFQETQYF
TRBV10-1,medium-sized,CASSDGTSTDTQYF
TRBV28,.,CASSLYRVHQPQHF
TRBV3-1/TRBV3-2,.,CASSGRGGYYGYTF
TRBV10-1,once,CARNPQGYFGEKLFF
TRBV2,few,CASVPPEPYGYTF
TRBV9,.,CASRPTSGRGGVADTQYF
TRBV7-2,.,CATGDRGYEQYF
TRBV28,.,CASSFRGSYNSPLHF
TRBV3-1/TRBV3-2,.,CASSVGLAADTQYF
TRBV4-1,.,CASSQDWRNDGYTF
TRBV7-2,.,CASSLGYGGTHYEQYF
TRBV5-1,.,CASSLAGGIGLYEQYF
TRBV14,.,CASSAGFTEAFF
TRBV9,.,CASSVSAGDGPFF
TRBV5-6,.,CASRARELLDIQYF
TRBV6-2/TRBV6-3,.,CASSSYLGEDTEAFF
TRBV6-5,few,CASAQGAGYNEQFF
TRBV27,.,CASSFGTPGSNQPQHF
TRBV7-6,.,CASSLAGQMYSNQPQHF
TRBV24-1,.,CATRAPAGAGVHTDTQYF
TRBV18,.,CASSPGQATYEQYF
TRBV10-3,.,CAIKTGTYNEQFF
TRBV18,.,CASSPTTGGSYEQYF
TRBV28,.,CASSFPTGGEQYF
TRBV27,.,CASSFGRGGRVSEQFF
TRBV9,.,CASSVSGNTEAFF
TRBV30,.,CAWSAHGQGKTEAFF
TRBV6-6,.,CASTQTGNYGYTF
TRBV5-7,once,CASSFIAGWTTDTQYF
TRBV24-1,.,CATSDPRDFLSTEAFF
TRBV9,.,CASSVSPGLAETQYF
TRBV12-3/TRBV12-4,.,CASREQGNTEAFF
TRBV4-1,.,CASSQAGGSRLF
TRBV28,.,CASSLTSGGQETQYF
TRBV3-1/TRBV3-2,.,CASSVSGTPSYEQYF
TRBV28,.,CASSVSGTSTDTQYF
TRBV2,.,CASSRQGGTNEKLFF
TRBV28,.,CASSLGAGGLLGEQFF
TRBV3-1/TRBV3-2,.,CASRIAGIGEQYF
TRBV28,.,CASSGQISGNTIYF
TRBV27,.,CASSLKSSYNEQFF
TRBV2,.,CASSARQGGNQETQYF
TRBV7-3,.,CASSLGTNNEQFF
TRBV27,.,CASSLIIRDRDITSSYNEQFF
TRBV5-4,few,CASRKAGTGSYGYTF
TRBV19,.,CASTTVNTDTQYF
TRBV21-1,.,CASSFLGGLEQYF
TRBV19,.,CASKTSGNNEQFF
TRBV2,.,CASRDGTSGNTYNEQFF
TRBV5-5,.,CASSFQVAANTGELFF
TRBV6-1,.,CASSENRASGYF
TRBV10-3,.,CAISDDLGRGTFF
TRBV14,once,CASSQGRDRGQETQYF
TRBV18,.,CASSPPEAVYGYTF
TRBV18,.,CASSPRGQVSTEAFF
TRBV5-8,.,CASSPYGTGNNEQFF
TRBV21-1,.,CASSKAKTSGGTYNEQFF